A selection of T cell receptor beta chains follows, all from one sample in a study of CD8+ T cells in alopecia areata. Assay: immunoSEQ multiplex PCR; the TCRdb copy retains only in-frame clones and omits some. The sample records 150,000 to 200,000 clones, almost 65% being singletons. The sample was CD4+ T cells sorted from blood, taken at week 0. Source of these receptors: a human donor with alopecia areata. Each CDR3 is given with its conserved first and last residue. A D gene is named only where the DNA matches it firmly. Some rows have no size entry. The others give once, few or many, or a class for an expanded clone.

d_call | j_call | v_call | clone_size | cdr3_nt | cdr3_aa
NA | TRBJ2-5 | TRBV7-7 | NA | TGTGCCAGCCGACCCGCGGGGCCCCAAGAGACCCAGTACTTC | CASRPAGPQETQYF
NA | TRBJ1-5 | TRBV6-5 | NA | TGTGCCAGCAGGGGATCTACGTACAATCAGCCCCAGCATTTT | CASRGSTYNQPQHF
NA | TRBJ1-6 | TRBV30 | NA | TGTGCCTGGAGTCGGTCGGATTCACCCCTCCACTTT | CAWSRSDSPLHF
TRBD1 | TRBJ1-5 | TRBV6-5 | NA | TGTGCCAGCACCCAACAGGGGTTAGGTCAGCCCCAGCATTTT | CASTQQGLGQPQHF
TRBD1 | TRBJ2-3 | TRBV5-1 | few | TGCGCCAGCACCGGGACAGGGACGAGAGACACAGATACGCAGTATTTT | CASTGTGTRDTDTQYF
NA | TRBJ1-1 | TRBV7-3 | once | TGTGCCAGCAGCCGTGACACGGCTGGGGAAGCTTTCTTT | CASSRDTAGEAFF
NA | TRBJ1-1 | TRBV29-1 | NA | TGCAGCGTTCAACCCAAAATTCAGGCTGGAGCTTTCTTT | CSVQPKIQAGAFF
TRBD2 | TRBJ2-3 | TRBV7-8 | few | TGTGCCAGCAGCTCCCAGAGGGGGACTAGCGGGGGAGATACGCAGTATTTT | CASSSQRGTSGGDTQYF
NA | TRBJ1-5 | TRBV30 | NA | TGTGCCTGCGACTCTGCCAGCAATCAGCCCCAGCATTTT | CACDSASNQPQHF
NA | TRBJ2-5 | TRBV29-1 | NA | TGCAGCGGGGCCGGGTGGCAAGAGACCCAGTACTTC | CSGAGWQETQYF
NA | TRBJ1-5 | TRBV30 | NA | TGTGCCTGGGGAAGCGGTTTGGGGGACAATCAGCCCCAGCATTTT | CAWGSGLGDNQPQHF
NA | TRBJ1-2 | TRBV29-1 | few | TGCAGCGTTGCAGGGCGGGCCGGAGGGTATGGCTACACCTTC | CSVAGRAGGYGYTF
NA | TRBJ2-7 | TRBV16 | NA | TGTGCCAGCAGCCAAGAGAGGGGCGTTGGGCGATACGAGCAGTACTTC | CASSQERGVGRYEQYF